This T cell receptor beta chain was documented in a study of blood T cells in healthy people across ages. V was cut by 2 bases and J by 4 bases, with 14 bases left in between. This CDR3 has 15 amino acids. Germline V gives CDR1 LGHDT, CDR2 YNNKEL (reference sequence). It was with a sample-barcoded 5' primer and a J-beta primer mix that a second PCR of roughly 6 to 12 cycles was run. TCRdb re-called the 5' RACE reads with MiXCR, one entry per CDR3 protein. The sample has about 970,000 distinct CDR3 sequences; 51% are singletons. Donor samples were obtained from healthy Caucasian individuals from Russia, aged about 6 to 100. Details on this clonotype: Its antigen remains unknown.

Points from the study as a whole: CMV status of donors was not determined, possibly confounding expanded clonotype changes. Samples with more naive T cells showed higher observed beta diversity. Without sorted subsets, naive and antigen-experienced compartments could not be conclusively compared.

Sequenced sample: blood. V and J are TRBV3-1 and TRBJ1-2; D uncertain. This TCR came from an older woman in good health. The CDR3 protein is CASSQQTELVYGYTF. The CDR3 DNA reads as TGTGCCAGCAGCCAACAAACAGAACTAGTCTATGGCTACACCTTC.